The 16 T cell receptor beta chains below were found in one sample sequenced in a study of response to subunit inactivated influenza vaccine. TCRdb itself ran the RT-PCR reads through MiXCR, one entry per CDR3 protein. Among 550,000 to 650,000 distinct CDR3 sequences listed, 10% to 15% were seen once. The sequencing here drew on PBMCs from blood, taken on the day of vaccination. The receptors were gathered from a man in his fifties or sixties who received an inactivated influenza vaccine.

CDR3: CASSQDTTGYNYGYTF. DNA for the CDR3: TGCGCCAGCAGCCAAGATACTACAGGTTATAACTATGGCTACACCTTC. The chain couples TRBV4-3 to TRBJ1-2; a weak D match, TRBD1 (5 bases). CDR1 and CDR2 (germline): LGHNA, YSLEER. This CDR3 has 16 residues. With 0 bases removed from V and 1 base from J, the gap between germline ends came to 12 bases.

The V gene is TRBV20-1, the J gene TRBJ1-6; D perhaps matches TRBD1 (5 bases). V was trimmed by 1 base and J by 8 bases, leaving 12 bases between them. The CDR3 has 14 residues. CDR1 is DFQATT and CDR2 is SNEGSKA in the germline V gene (reference sequence). CDR3 in amino acids: CSARVEGIDSPLHF. CDR3 DNA: TGCAGTGCTAGAGTTGAGGGGATTGATTCACCCCTCCACTTT.

This clonotype was observed a handful of times. The chain carries TRBV20-1 and TRBJ2-1; D not resolved. This CDR3 contains 15 residues. CDR1 is DFQATT and CDR2 is SNEGSKA in the germline V gene (reference sequence). The germline V and J ends were trimmed by 0 bases and 1 base, with 10 bases remaining between them. This CDR3 reads CSARDAAGSYNEQFF. CDR3 nucleotide sequence: TGCAGTGCTAGAGATGCCGCCGGTTCCTACAATGAGCAGTTCTTC.

At least ten counts were recorded for this clonotype. This chain uses TRBV28 with TRBJ1-5; D unresolved. This CDR3 is 14 amino acids long. Trimming stripped 10 bases from V and 2 bases from J, with 15 bases between. Germline lookup yields CDR1 MDHEN and CDR2 SYDVKM. The CDR3 is CATSHNGGNQPQHF. In DNA, the CDR3 is TGTGCCACGTCCCATAATGGTGGCAATCAGCCCCAGCATTTT.

Ten or more counts support this clonotype. The rearrangement uses TRBV5-1 and TRBJ2-7, with D possibly TRBD2 on 5 matching bases. The CDR3 has 13 residues. Per germline, CDR1 SGHRS and CDR2 YFSETQ. With 0 bases removed from V and 5 bases from J, the gap between germline ends came to 9 bases. The CDR3 nucleotides are TGCGCCAGCAGCTTGGACCCTAGCAACGAGCAGTACTTC. It is translated as CASSLDPSNEQYF. Full variable domain (outside the CDR3, taken from reference TRBV5-1 and TRBJ2-7): KAGVTQTPRYLIKTRGQQVTLSCSPISGHRSVSWYQQTPGQGLQFLFEYFSETQRNKGNFPGRFSGRQFSNSRSEMNVSTLELGDSALYLCASSLDPSNEQYFGPGTRLTVT.

This clonotype was seen ten or more times. V and J are TRBV5-1 and TRBJ2-3; possible D gene TRBD1, 5 bases. Trimming shortened V by 4 bases and J by 5 bases, and 8 bases separated the two germline ends. This CDR3 is 12 amino acids long. CDR1 and CDR2 from the germline V gene are SGHRS and YFSETQ. The DNA for the CDR3 is TGCGCCAGCAGCCCCCAGGGAGATACGCAGTATTTT. Encoded protein: CASSPQGDTQYF.

This clonotype occurred a few times. The chain employs TRBV27 and TRBJ2-2; D is ambiguous. Looked up from germline, CDR1 is MNHEY and CDR2 is SMNVEV (reference sequence). This CDR3 spans 12 amino acids. Deletions cut 6 bases from V and 6 bases from J, with 8 bases between. CDR3 residues: CASRLLAGELFF. As DNA, the CDR3 is TGTGCCAGCAGACTCTTGGCCGGGGAGCTGTTTTTT.

This clonotype was found a few times. This rearrangement joins TRBV30 to TRBJ1-3; TRBD1 matches at 8 bases. The J segment lost 0 bases and the V segment lost 4 bases, leaving 8 bases of the junction unmatched. CDR3 length: 16 amino acids. From germline, CDR1 is GTSNPN and CDR2 SVGIG (reference sequence). The CDR3 protein is CAWTGGRTYSGNTIYF. The CDR3 bases are TGTGCCTGGACAGGGGGCCGCACATACTCTGGAAACACCATATATTTT.

About this clonotype: A single base separates this from a much larger clone, so it may be a read error. V is TRBV5-4 and J is TRBJ2-6; no definite D call. The germline V and J ends were trimmed by 4 bases and 3 bases, with 5 bases remaining between them. Germline CDR1 is SGHNT and CDR2 is YYREEE (reference sequence). This CDR3 is built from 13 residues. CDR3 loop: CASSLFGANVLTF. The CDR3 region has the DNA TGTGCCAGCAGCCTTTTTGGGGCCAACGTCCTGACTTTC.

This clonotype was seen repeatedly, ten times or more. V and J are TRBV5-1 and TRBJ2-2; the match to TRBD1 covers 7 bases. The germline V gene has CDR1 SGHRS and CDR2 YFSETQ. The CDR3 is 14 amino acids. V was pared by 9 bases and J by 0 bases, with 5 bases of the junction left unmatched. Written as DNA, the CDR3 is TGCGCCACCCGGGACAGCACGAACACCGGGGAGCTGTTTTTT. Protein: CATRDSTNTGELFF.

This clonotype was recorded a few times. This CDR3 reads CASSPEGGGTYEQYF. Here the CDR3 DNA reads TGCGCCAGCAGCCCCGAGGGGGGGGGGACCTACGAGCAGTACTTC. The rearrangement links TRBV4-3 to TRBJ2-7; a possible D gene is TRBD2 (7 bases). V was clipped by 4 bases and J by 2 bases, with 15 bases between them. The germline V gene has CDR1 LGHNA and CDR2 YSLEER. This CDR3 is built from 15 residues.

This chain connects TRBV29-1 to TRBJ2-5; a possible D gene is TRBD1 (6 bases). The CDR3 consists of 14 residues. With 0 bases removed from V and 5 bases from J, the gap between germline ends came to 13 bases. The V gene's germline CDR1 is SQVTM and CDR2 ANQGSEA. CDR3 in amino acids: CSVEDRGTRETQYF. The CDR3 DNA reads TGCAGCGTTGAAGATAGGGGGACACGGGAGACCCAGTACTTC.

The V call is TRBV7-9, the J call TRBJ1-1; D possibly corresponds to TRBD1 (6 bases). Germline V lookup: CDR1 SEHNR, CDR2 FQNEAQ (reference sequence). V was cut by 5 bases and J by 4 bases, with 11 bases left in between. This CDR3 spans 13 amino acids. The CDR3 region is CASSPDSFTEAFF. The CDR3, as DNA: TGTGCCAGCAGCCCGGACAGTTTCACTGAAGCTTTCTTT.

The chain links TRBV30 to TRBJ2-7; 7 nucleotides agree with TRBD2. V was clipped by 0 bases and J by 2 bases; unmatched bases: 7. CDR3 length: 15 amino acids. In germline, CDR1 is GTSNPN, CDR2 SVGIG (reference sequence). This CDR3 is CAWSVRGGRAYEQYF. The CDR3 DNA is TGTGCCTGGAGTGTACGGGGAGGGAGAGCCTACGAGCAGTACTTC.

This clonotype was counted ten times or more. The chain is built from TRBV7-6 and TRBJ2-6; 8 bases are a match to TRBD1. The trim removed 2 bases at V and 1 base at J, leaving 7 bases unmatched. The CDR3 has 18 amino acids. The V gene's germline CDR1 is SGHVS and CDR2 FNYEAQ. The CDR3 protein is CASSLTTGAPSGANVLTF. CDR3 DNA: TGTGCCAGCAGCTTAACGACAGGGGCCCCATCTGGGGCCAACGTCCTGACTTTC.

The chain joins TRBV5-1 to TRBJ2-1; 10 bases are shared with TRBD2. Losses at the gene ends were 2 bases for V and 7 bases for J; bases not matched to a gene: 3. The germline CDR1 and CDR2 sequences are SGHRS and YFSETQ. CDR3 length: 14 residues. CDR3 loop: CASSLQRGGNEQFF. The CDR3 DNA reads TGCGCCAGCAGCTTACAGCGGGGGGGAAATGAGCAGTTCTTC. Together with reference TRBV5-1 and TRBJ2-1, the CDR3 gives the full variable domain: KAGVTQTPRYLIKTRGQQVTLSCSPISGHRSVSWYQQTPGQGLQFLFEYFSETQRNKGNFPGRFSGRQFSNSRSEMNVSTLELGDSALYLCASSLQRGGNEQFFGPGTRLTVL.